The 31 T cell receptor beta chains given below trace back to one sample, sequenced in a study of T cell responses to AZD1222 COVID-19 vaccine. Generated by immunoSEQ multiplex PCR, the TCRdb table keeps only in-frame clones and is missing some. The sample holds about 110,000 clones, 88% seen once. Sequencing used peripheral blood, obtained on day 0 of MenACWY control vaccination. All receptors derive from an adult in good health.

CDR3 sequence (DNA): TGTGCCAGCAGTTACCAAATGACCGGGACAGGGATCTACGAGCAGTACTTC. This encodes CASSYQMTGTGIYEQYF. The chain couples TRBV6-2 or TRBV6-3 to TRBJ2-7; 9 nucleotides line up with TRBD1. Trimming cost V 2 bases and J 3 bases; bases outside gene matches: 11. In germline, CDR1 is MNHEY, CDR2 SVGEGT. This CDR3 comprises 17 residues.

The V gene is TRBV4-2, the J gene TRBJ2-3; 12 bases map to TRBD2. The germline gives CDR1 LGHNA, CDR2 YNFKEQ. Trimming removed 5 bases from V and 3 bases from J; junction bases left unmatched: 6. CDR3 size: 16 residues. CDR3 in DNA: TGTGCCAGCAGCGTGACTAGCGGGAGAGAGACAGATACGCAGTATTTT. Translated, it gives CASSVTSGRETDTQYF.

The genes are TRBV24-1 and TRBJ2-1; D may match TRBD1 or TRBD2 (5 bases each). The ends were cut back, 0 bases at V and 6 bases at J, with 14 bases in the middle. The germline V gene has CDR1 KGHDR and CDR2 SFDVKD. CDR3 length equals 16 residues. The CDR3 spells CATSDLPGPTGNEQFF. In DNA form, the CDR3 reads TGTGCCACCAGTGATTTGCCGGGACCTACTGGCAATGAGCAGTTCTTC.

The genes are TRBV7-2 and TRBJ1-5; D is ambiguous. The CDR3 is 14 amino acids. Germline CDR1 is SGHTA and CDR2 is FQGNSA. Trimming shortened V by 1 base and J by 3 bases, and 7 bases separated the two germline ends. Here the CDR3 reads CASSLVGYNQPQHF. The CDR3, as DNA: TGTGCCAGCAGCTTAGTTGGGTACAATCAGCCCCAGCATTTT.

The chain employs TRBV19 and TRBJ1-3, with TRBD1 as a possible D gene (5 bases). The germline V and J ends were trimmed by 3 bases and 1 base, with 10 bases remaining between them. The germline V gene encodes CDR1 LNHDA and CDR2 SQIVND (reference sequence). The CDR3 is made up of 15 amino acids. The CDR3 region has the DNA TGTGCCAGTAGTATGCAGGGTTGGTCTGGAAACACCATATATTTT. The encoded protein is CASSMQGWSGNTIYF.

V gene TRBV6-2 or TRBV6-3 combines with J gene TRBJ1-2, with 9 bases fitting TRBD1. CDR3 length: 15 amino acids. V gave up 4 bases and J gave up 1 base; unmatched junction bases: 4. Germline V gives CDR1 MNHEY, CDR2 SVGEGT. The chain's CDR3 is CASSSGQGSNYGYTF. CDR3 nucleotides: TGTGCCAGCAGTTCCGGACAGGGGAGTAACTATGGCTACACCTTC.

The V gene is TRBV6-1, the J gene TRBJ1-5; tentatively, D is TRBD1 (5 bases). This CDR3 has 14 residues. The V gene lost 2 bases and the J gene lost 7 bases, with 12 bases spanning the gap. Germline CDR1 reads MNHNS; CDR2 reads SASEGT. In DNA form, the CDR3 reads TGTGCCAGCAGTGAAATCGGGGGGGGGCAGCCCCAGCATTTT. Translated: CASSEIGGGQPQHF.

The chain combines TRBV12-3 or TRBV12-4 with TRBJ1-1; D remains unclear. V lost 3 bases and J lost 6, with 5 bases in between. There are 11 residues in the CDR3. The CDR3 protein is CASSLGPEAFF. The CDR3 DNA is TGTGCCAGCAGTTTGGGTCCTGAAGCTTTCTTT.

The V and J genes are TRBV7-9 and TRBJ2-5, with a weak D call TRBD2 (6 bases). Germline V gene lookup returns CDR1 SEHNR and CDR2 FQNEAQ (reference sequence). The V end lost 5 bases, the J end lost 5 bases, and 18 bases lay between the germline ends. CDR3 size: 15 residues. This chain's CDR3 is CASSTPGTRAETQYF. The CDR3 DNA reads TGTGCCAGCAGCACTCCCGGGACTCGAGCGGAGACCCAGTACTTC.

This chain connects TRBV6-2 or TRBV6-3 to TRBJ2-1; D unclear. Germline V CDR1 and CDR2: MNHEY, SVGEGT. The CDR3 is made up of 12 amino acids. V was pared by 2 bases and J by 9 bases, with 8 bases between. The CDR3 loop is CASSYPTREQFF. CDR3 bases: TGTGCCAGCAGTTACCCGACCCGTGAGCAGTTCTTC.

CDR3 sequence: CASSMQGAVSYEQYF. CDR3 coding DNA: TGTGCCAGTAGTATGCAGGGGGCGGTCTCCTACGAGCAGTACTTC. The chain has TRBV19 and TRBJ2-7; 8 nucleotides align to TRBD1. CDR3 length equals 15 residues. The V gene's germline CDR1 is LNHDA and CDR2 SQIVND (reference sequence). V gave up 3 bases and J gave up 0 bases; unmatched junction bases: 4.

The chain uses TRBV6-5 and TRBJ2-2, with D perhaps TRBD1 (5 bases). The CDR3 contains 16 residues. Trimming removed 2 bases from V and 1 base from J, with 11 bases in between. Germline V gene lookup returns CDR1 MNHEY and CDR2 SVGAGI. CDR3 amino acids: CASSYKGQRNTGELFF. For the CDR3, the DNA is TGTGCCAGCAGTTACAAAGGACAAAGGAACACCGGGGAGCTGTTTTTT.

In DNA form, the CDR3 reads TGCGCCAGCAGCTTGGGACTAGCGGGGGCCGGGGATACGCAGTATTTT. Protein sequence: CASSLGLAGAGDTQYF. The rearrangement uses TRBV5-1 and TRBJ2-3, with TRBD2 matching 12 bases. The CDR3 is made up of 16 amino acids. Germline CDR1 SGHRS, CDR2 YFSETQ. V was clipped by 0 bases and J by 6 bases; unmatched bases: 5.

The rearrangement links TRBV27 to TRBJ2-1, with 7 positions matching TRBD2. Unmatched junction bases numbered 8, after V lost 6 bases and J lost 6 bases. CDR1 MNHEY and CDR2 SMNVEV come from the germline V gene (reference sequence). The CDR3 length is 14 residues. DNA of the CDR3: TGTGCCAGCAGGTCTGGACTAGTCCCCAATGAGCAGTTCTTC. It codes for CASRSGLVPNEQFF.

This chain links TRBV6-2 or TRBV6-3 with TRBJ2-1; TRBD2 agrees at 10 bases. This CDR3 comprises 16 residues. The V gene's germline CDR1 is MNHEY and CDR2 SVGEGT. V lost 5 bases and J lost 4; bases outside the gene matches: 8. The CDR3 region is CASSPSGGAPYNEQFF. CDR3 sequence (DNA): TGTGCCAGCAGTCCAAGCGGGGGGGCCCCGTACAATGAGCAGTTCTTC.

The chain recombines TRBV14 with TRBJ1-6; no definite D call. From germline, CDR1 is SGHDN and CDR2 FVKESK. The CDR3 length is 15 residues. The ends were cut back, 3 bases at V and 6 bases at J, with 12 bases in the middle. CDR3 nucleotides: TGTGCCAGCAGCCACCTTGGAGAGGGTAATTCACCCCTCCACTTT. Amino acids: CASSHLGEGNSPLHF. The full variable domain, in which reference TRBV14 and TRBJ1-6 provide the parts outside the CDR3, is EAGVTQFPSHSVIEKGQTVTLRCDPISGHDNLYWYRRVMGKEIKFLLHFVKESKQDESGMPNNRFLAERTGGTYSTLKVQPAELEDSGVYFCASSHLGEGNSPLHFGNGTRLTVT.

CDR3 sequence: CASSLGDRNTEAFF. The CDR3 DNA is TGTGCCAGCAGCTTAGGGGACAGAAACACTGAAGCTTTCTTT. The J gene is TRBJ1-1, the V gene TRBV7-2; 7 positions match TRBD1. The CDR3 spans 14 residues. Looked up from germline, CDR1 is SGHTA and CDR2 is FQGNSA. V shed 1 base and J 2 bases; nucleotides not matched to a gene: 1.

The genes are TRBV19 and TRBJ2-7, with TRBD1 identical over 9 bases. V was clipped by 4 bases and J by 0 bases; unmatched bases: 4. Looked up from germline, CDR1 is LNHDA and CDR2 is SQIVND (reference sequence). CDR3 length equals 15 residues. The CDR3 coding sequence is TGTGCCAGTAGTACAGGACAGGGGCACTCCTACGAGCAGTACTTC. The encoded protein is CASSTGQGHSYEQYF.

The chain links TRBV4-1 to TRBJ1-2; D is unresolved. The CDR3 extends over 18 amino acids. Germline CDR1 is MGHRA and CDR2 is YSYEKL. Trimming took off 0 bases at V and 5 bases at J, with 22 bases between the two ends. CDR3 sequence reads: CASSQDLVRALDLYGYTF. The DNA for the CDR3 is TGCGCCAGCAGCCAAGATCTCGTTCGGGCTTTGGACCTTTATGGCTACACCTTC.

The CDR3 here is CASLTTGNTEAFF. CDR3 nucleotide sequence: TGTGCCAGTCTAACAACAGGGAACACTGAAGCTTTCTTT. The rearrangement links TRBV28 to TRBJ1-1; a weak D match, TRBD1 (5 bases). The CDR3 runs to 13 residues. Trimming shortened V by 9 bases and J by 1 base, and 12 bases separated the two germline ends. Per germline, CDR1 MDHEN and CDR2 SYDVKM.

The chain is built from TRBV11-3 and TRBJ2-1, with TRBD1 matching over 7 bases. Trimming removed 5 bases from V and 3 bases from J; junction bases left unmatched: 7. This CDR3 has 15 amino acids. CDR1 and CDR2 from the germline V gene are SGHNT and YENEEA. The CDR3 DNA reads as TGTGCCAGCAGCCATAGGACAGGCAACTACAATGAGCAGTTCTTC. It encodes CASSHRTGNYNEQFF.

The CDR3 bases are TGTGCCAGCAGGGAAAGACTCTATCCCTACAATGAGCAGTTCTTC. This gives the protein CASRERLYPYNEQFF. The chain couples TRBV5-5 to TRBJ2-1; D gene uncertain. V lost 5 bases, J lost 2 bases, and 14 bases lay in between. This CDR3 comprises 15 residues. CDR1 and CDR2 (germline): SGHKS, YYEKEE (reference sequence).

The V and J genes are TRBV18 and TRBJ1-5; 8 nucleotides agree with TRBD1. This CDR3 region has 15 residues. V trimming: 3 bases; J trimming: 7 bases; junction bases outside the gene matches: 8. CDR1 is KGHSH, CDR2 LQKENI, per germline. CDR3 nucleotides: TGTGCCAGCTCACCGCCTAACAGGGGGGGACAGCCCCAGCATTTT. This encodes CASSPPNRGGQPQHF. The full variable domain, with the rest looked up from reference TRBV18 and TRBJ1-5, is NAGVMQNPRHLVRRRGQEARLRCSPMKGHSHVYWYRQLPEEGLKFMVYLQKENIIDESGMPKERFSAEFPKEGPSILRIQQVVRGDSAAYFCASSPPNRGGQPQHFGDGTRLSIL.

This chain connects TRBV7-3 to TRBJ1-3, with a tentative D call TRBD1 (5 bases). This CDR3 region has 15 residues. Looked up from germline, CDR1 is SGHTA and CDR2 is FQGTGA. V lost 0 bases to trimming and J lost 4 bases, with 10 bases between them. The CDR3: CASSLTGLSGNTIYF. In DNA, the CDR3 is TGTGCCAGCAGCTTAACGGGGCTTTCAGGAAACACCATATATTTT.

The rearrangement uses TRBV5-1 and TRBJ1-2; 11 nucleotides line up with TRBD1. V lost 3 bases and J lost 6; bases outside the gene matches: 7. The germline V gene has CDR1 SGHRS and CDR2 YFSETQ. The CDR3 sequence is 15 residues long. This CDR3 reads CASSWAGTGGDGYTF. The CDR3 DNA is TGCGCCAGCAGCTGGGCCGGGACAGGGGGTGATGGCTACACCTTC.

V usage is TRBV5-1 and J usage is TRBJ1-2; D is perhaps TRBD1 (5 bases). Trimming shortened V by 0 bases and J by 2 bases, and 11 bases separated the two germline ends. Germline-derived CDR1 and CDR2 are SGHRS and YFSETQ. CDR3 size: 15 residues. In nucleotides, the CDR3 is TGCGCCAGCAGCTTGGGGGACGTAGCCAACTATGGCTACACCTTC. It is translated as CASSLGDVANYGYTF.

The chain employs TRBV12-3 or TRBV12-4 and TRBJ2-5, with a possible D match to TRBD1 (5 bases). The CDR3 totals 12 residues. V was trimmed by 5 bases and J by 3 bases, leaving 7 bases between them. CDR3 region: CASSMTEETQYF. The CDR3 DNA follows: TGTGCCAGCAGTATGACAGAAGAGACCCAGTACTTC.

This chain uses TRBV6-2 or TRBV6-3 with TRBJ2-7; a possible D gene is TRBD2 (5 bases). Germline V lookup: CDR1 MNHEY, CDR2 SVGEGT. Trimming removed 5 bases at V and 0 bases at J, with 14 bases between. The CDR3 runs 15 residues. The CDR3 DNA follows: TGTGCCAGCAGTCCCCGGGGAAGAGGCTCCTACGAGCAGTACTTC. It yields the protein CASSPRGRGSYEQYF.

This sequence joins TRBV6-2 or TRBV6-3 and TRBJ2-6; D remains unclear. Per the germline V gene, CDR1 is MNHEY and CDR2 is SVGEGT. Trimming removed 0 bases at V and 4 bases at J, with 7 bases between. The CDR3 totals 15 residues. Here the CDR3 reads CASSYSISGANVLTF. CDR3 sequence (DNA): TGTGCCAGCAGTTACTCGATCTCCGGGGCCAACGTCCTGACTTTC.

The V gene is TRBV7-2, the J gene TRBJ2-7; TRBD1 aligns across 10 bases. With 6 bases clipped from V and 2 bases from J, the junction kept 7 bases outside the gene matches. The CDR3 length is 15 residues. Per germline, CDR1 SGHTA and CDR2 FQGNSA. This chain's CDR3 is CASRSGTGEPYEQYF. The CDR3 coding sequence is TGTGCCAGCAGGTCCGGGACAGGGGAACCCTACGAGCAGTACTTC.

The chain joins TRBV28 to TRBJ1-1; maybe TRBD1 (6 bases). The CDR3 is made up of 13 amino acids. Germline V gene lookup returns CDR1 MDHEN and CDR2 SYDVKM. V gave up 6 bases and J gave up 1 base, with 9 bases separating them. The CDR3 coding sequence is TGTGCCAGCAGATTACAGGGGAACACTGAAGCTTTCTTT. Its protein is CASRLQGNTEAFF.